This TCR beta chain was sequenced during a study of post-analysis software for immune sequencing data. The CDR3 has 12 amino acids. Germline values: CDR1 ENHRY, CDR2 SYGVKD. The ends were cut back, 6 bases at V and 4 bases at J, with 10 bases in the middle. This clonotype was counted ten times or more. Its antigen is unknown. Carried by the TCR beta cDNA libraries were unique molecular identifiers. From the PCR reads, TCRdb called clonotypes with MiXCR, one entry per CDR3 protein. The sample lists some 190,000 distinct CDR3 sequences; 29% were seen once. General observations from the study: Controls showed lower frequencies than patients for roughly five TRBV segments, and TRBV5-6, TRBV5-1 and TRBV20-1 were among these.

The V gene is TRBV10-3, the J gene TRBJ2-7, with unresolved D. What was sequenced was blood. The receptor comes from a girl under 18 with multiple sclerosis. CDR3 sequence reads: CAISADQYEQYF. The CDR3 region has the DNA TGTGCCATCAGCGCCGATCAATACGAGCAGTACTTC.